A single sample gave rise to the 10 T cell receptor beta chains below, sequenced in a study of regulatory T cells in long-lasting Graves disease. CDR3 regions were amplified by Arm-PCR using iRepertoire HTBI primers to build TCR beta libraries. MiXCR, run by TCRdb on the multiplex PCR reads, gives a single entry per CDR3 protein. There are a few hundred thousand distinct CDR3 sequences in the sample; 12% occur only once, and about 19% lies in the top ten. The time point: newly diagnosed GD, antithyroid drugs for less than 3 months. Researchers made the TCR library from RNA that was extracted from PBMCs. The sample was also reused in another study, on T cells in Graves' hyperthyroidism and ophthalmopathy.

The specimen comprised peripheral blood mononuclear cells (PBMCs), sampled at new diagnosis, from a patient treated with antithyroid drugs. These receptors all stem from a woman between 18 and 30 years old with Graves disease.

This clonotype was detected many times. The chain is built from TRBV7-2 and TRBJ2-1; no clear D. The germline V gene encodes CDR1 SGHTA and CDR2 FQGNSA. The V end lost 1 base, the J end lost 2 bases, and 6 bases lay between the germline ends. The CDR3 spans 14 residues. CDR3 sequence: CASSLVSAYNEQFF. Here the CDR3 DNA reads TGTGCCAGCAGCTTAGTGTCGGCCTACAATGAGCAGTTCTTC.

The chain recombines TRBV28 with TRBJ2-7; perhaps D is TRBD1 or TRBD2 (5 bases each). The germline V gene encodes CDR1 MDHEN and CDR2 SYDVKM. The CDR3 consists of 14 residues. Trimming removed 6 bases from V and 3 bases from J, with 15 bases in between. Here the CDR3 reads CASSQTGTYYEQYF. In nucleotides, the CDR3 is TGTGCCAGCAGCCAAACCGGGACGTACTACGAGCAGTACTTC. Supplemented by reference TRBV28 and TRBJ2-7, the full variable domain reads DVKVTQSSRYLVKRTGEKVFLECVQDMDHENMFWYRQDPGLGLRLIYFSYDVKMKEKGDIPEGYSVSREKKERFSLILESASTNQTSMYLCASSQTGTYYEQYFGPGTRLTVT.

This clonotype has at least ten counts. The chain is built from TRBV27 and TRBJ1-5; a weak D match, TRBD1 (6 bases). This CDR3 region has 14 residues. Germline V gene data show CDR1 as MNHEY and CDR2 as SMNVEV (reference sequence). V lost 2 bases and J lost 5, with 10 bases in between. Here the CDR3 DNA reads TGTGCCAGCAGTTTAAGCAGGGGTCATCAGCCCCAGCATTTT. Its translation is CASSLSRGHQPQHF.

The sample holds many counts of this clonotype. This rearrangement joins TRBV20-1 to TRBJ2-3; D unresolved. CDR3 length equals 16 residues. CDR1 is DFQATT, CDR2 SNEGSKA, per germline (reference sequence). V was cut by 2 bases and J by 2 bases, with 17 bases left in between. The CDR3 bases are TGCAGTGCTAGATCTTACCCCCGGATATACACAGATACGCAGTATTTT. The encoded protein is CSARSYPRIYTDTQYF.

This rearrangement joins TRBV2 to TRBJ2-7; no reliable D call. CDR1 and CDR2 from the germline V gene are SNHLY and FYNNEI. This CDR3 spans 16 amino acids. Trimming took off 6 bases at V and 4 bases at J, with 22 bases between the two ends. CDR3 in DNA: TGTGCCAGCAGCCAAGATCGATTCGGTCTGAGTTACGAGCAGTACTTC. Amino acid sequence: CASSQDRFGLSYEQYF.

This clonotype was observed a few times. This sequence joins TRBV14 and TRBJ2-5, with TRBD1 matching over 7 bases. V lost 6 bases, J lost 5 bases, and 12 bases stayed unmatched. This CDR3 comprises 15 residues. Germline lookup yields CDR1 SGHDN and CDR2 FVKESK. This CDR3 is CASSEPGGLIETQYF. The CDR3 DNA sequence: TGTGCCAGCAGTGAGCCAGGGGGATTGATTGAGACCCAGTACTTC.

The V and J genes are TRBV2 and TRBJ2-1; possible D gene TRBD1, 5 bases. V was pared by 8 bases and J by 8 bases, with 10 bases between. CDR3 length equals 11 residues. CDR1 is SNHLY, CDR2 FYNNEI, per germline. CDR3 amino acids: CASLQAYEQFF. In nucleotides, the CDR3 is TGTGCCAGCTTACAGGCATATGAGCAGTTCTTC.

This clonotype occurred many times. The gene calls are TRBV11-2 and TRBJ1-6; no reliable D call. V lost 3 bases, J lost 9 bases, and 9 bases lay in between. The CDR3 is 13 residues long. Germline V gene data show CDR1 as SGHAT and CDR2 as FQNNGV. The CDR3 DNA reads as TGTGCCAGCAGCTTGGGGTTTGGTTCACCCCTCCACTTT. This translates into CASSLGFGSPLHF.

The V call is TRBV4-1, the J call TRBJ1-2; tentative D call: TRBD1 (5 bases). Germline values: CDR1 MGHRA, CDR2 YSYEKL. The CDR3 has 19 residues. The V gene lost 4 bases and the J gene lost 2 bases, with 26 bases spanning the gap. The CDR3 nucleotides are TGCGCCAGCAGCCCCGAGGGGAAAGAGACAAACCCCTACAACTATGGCTACACCTTC. The encoded protein is CASSPEGKETNPYNYGYTF.

The chain combines TRBV19 with TRBJ1-3; weak D call: TRBD1 (5 bases). Germline V gene lookup returns CDR1 LNHDA and CDR2 SQIVND (reference sequence). The CDR3 totals 15 residues. V was trimmed by 6 bases and J by 2 bases, leaving 14 bases between them. The CDR3, as DNA: TGTGCCAGTAGCCCCTCCGGGACGGCTGGAAACACCATATATTTT. Translation: CASSPSGTAGNTIYF.